Following are 14 T cell receptor beta chains from one sample sequenced in a study of T cells in Graves' hyperthyroidism and ophthalmopathy. Regions amplified from RNA transcripts were the TCR beta CDR3 regions. First-round RT-PCR with HTBI primers amplified the TCR CDR3 region. TCRdb used MiXCR to reprocess the multiplex PCR reads, holding one entry per CDR3 protein. The sample records about 640,000 distinct CDR3 sequences, 13% to 15% being singletons. Specimen: blood. Receptor source: a woman aged 45 to 65 with Graves' ophthalmopathy.

The table lists this clonotype with many counts. The J gene is TRBJ2-5, the V gene TRBV20-1; D gene uncertain. CDR1 and CDR2 (germline): DFQATT, SNEGSKA (reference sequence). V was cut by 0 bases and J by 3 bases, with 14 bases left in between. This CDR3 is built from 15 residues. The CDR3 nucleotides are TGCAGTGCTAGAGATTTGCAAGGGTTGGAAGAGACCCAGTACTTC. It encodes CSARDLQGLEETQYF.

The V call is TRBV19, the J call TRBJ1-3; tentative D call: TRBD1 (6 bases). This CDR3 comprises 13 residues. The V and J ends lost 6 bases and 4 bases respectively, with 10 bases between them. Germline V gene data show CDR1 as LNHDA and CDR2 as SQIVND (reference sequence). The CDR3 is CASRQTGGNTIYF. The DNA for the CDR3 is TGTGCCAGTAGACAAACAGGGGGAAACACCATATATTTT.

This clonotype was seen at least ten times. The chain has TRBV28 and TRBJ2-3; D is undetermined. This CDR3 is built from 14 residues. The V end was cut by 1 base, the J end by 2 bases, with 7 bases between. Per germline, CDR1 MDHEN and CDR2 SYDVKM. DNA of the CDR3: TGTGCCAGCAGTTTATTTAGTGTCACAGATACGCAGTATTTT. It translates to CASSLFSVTDTQYF.

This clonotype has more than one count but fewer than ten. The chain combines TRBV5-4 with TRBJ2-2; 12 bases line up with TRBD1. The germline CDR1 and CDR2 sequences are SGHNT and YYREEE (reference sequence). This CDR3 contains 16 residues. V shed 5 bases and J 0 bases; nucleotides not matched to a gene: 2. CDR3 region: CASRGQGAANTGELFF. CDR3 sequence (DNA): TGTGCCAGCAGGGGACAGGGGGCGGCGAACACCGGGGAGCTGTTTTTT.

This clonotype was found many times. The CDR3 DNA follows: TGTGCCAGCAGCCGCAGTTTTGCGGGAGGTTTGTACGAGCAGTACTTC. Translation: CASSRSFAGGLYEQYF. The rearrangement joins TRBV14 to TRBJ2-7; 8 bases fit TRBD2. Trimming removed 4 bases from V and 4 bases from J; junction bases left unmatched: 12. Germline V CDR1 and CDR2: SGHDN, FVKESK. The CDR3 consists of 16 residues.

This clonotype was counted only a few times. The CDR3: CASSLAGAGDNEQFF. CDR3 in DNA: TGTGCCAGCAGTCTAGCGGGAGCGGGGGACAATGAGCAGTTCTTC. V usage is TRBV28 and J usage is TRBJ2-1, with 10 bases identical to TRBD2. The CDR3 has 15 residues. Germline-derived CDR1 and CDR2 are MDHEN and SYDVKM. V lost 5 bases, J lost 5 bases, and 6 bases stayed unmatched.

V gene TRBV6-1 combines with J gene TRBJ1-5, with 11 nucleotides matching TRBD1. The V and J ends lost 8 bases and 6 bases, in that order; junction bases with no gene match: 3. The CDR3 contains 13 residues. Germline CDR1 is MNHNS and CDR2 is SASEGT. The CDR3 sequence: CASGQGAGQPQHF. CDR3 nucleotides: TGTGCCAGCGGACAGGGGGCTGGTCAGCCCCAGCATTTT.

This clonotype has at least ten counts. The V and J genes are TRBV7-2 and TRBJ2-7; the D gene could be TRBD1 or TRBD2 (7 bases each). Trimming stripped 4 bases from V and 0 bases from J, with 19 bases between. Germline assignment: CDR1 SGHTA and CDR2 FQGNSA. This CDR3 comprises 17 residues. The CDR3 DNA reads TGTGCCAGCAGCTCGGGGGAAGGGGGCGGGAGCTCCTACGAGCAGTACTTC. This codes for CASSSGEGGGSSYEQYF.

This clonotype was counted between two and nine times. The chain is built from TRBV6-1 and TRBJ2-3; possibly TRBD1 for D (5 bases). Germline V gives CDR1 MNHNS, CDR2 SASEGT. With 8 bases removed from V and 1 base from J, the gap between germline ends came to 13 bases. This CDR3 has 14 amino acids. The CDR3, as DNA: TGTGCCAGCGCAGGGCACGCAGGCACAGATACGCAGTATTTT. Amino acids: CASAGHAGTDTQYF.

The sample holds a few counts of this clonotype. This chain links TRBV25-1 with TRBJ2-7; 7 positions agree with TRBD1. Germline V gene sequence: CDR1 MGHDK, CDR2 SYGVNS. There are 10 residues in the CDR3. The trim removed 8 bases at V and 9 bases at J, leaving 4 bases unmatched. The DNA of the CDR3 is TGTGCCAGCTCCCAGGGGGTGCAGTACTTC. Its protein is CASSQGVQYF.

This clonotype came up many times. The CDR3 sequence: CASKETTGGSYNSPLHF. In nucleotides, the CDR3 is TGTGCCAGCAAAGAGACTACAGGGGGCTCCTATAATTCACCCCTCCACTTT. The chain uses TRBV28 and TRBJ1-6, with TRBD1 matching 8 bases. The CDR3 spans 17 residues. Germline V lookup: CDR1 MDHEN, CDR2 SYDVKM. After removal of 7 bases from V and 0 bases from J, the junction contained 8 bases not matched to a gene.

This clonotype was seen a single time. A much larger clone lies one base from this, so it may be a read error. This rearrangement joins TRBV30 to TRBJ2-7, with D possibly being TRBD1 (5 bases). Gene TRBJ2-1 matches the end of the DNA better, so the J call may be wrong. This CDR3 is built from 12 residues. The germline V gene encodes CDR1 GTSNPN and CDR2 SVGIG (reference sequence). The CDR3 spells CAWQGSSYEQFF. The CDR3 nucleotides read TGTGCCTGGCAGGGATCTTCCTACGAGCAGTTCTTC.

This CDR3 is CASSQVEVDSGRAYNEQFF. In DNA form, the CDR3 reads TGTGCCAGCAGCCAAGTCGAGGTAGATAGCGGGAGGGCCTACAATGAGCAGTTCTTC. The J gene is TRBJ2-1, the V gene TRBV14, with 11 bases aligning to TRBD2. The junction had 10 bases not matched to a gene; V was cut back by 1 base and J by 2 bases. CDR3 length equals 19 residues. The V gene's germline CDR1 is SGHDN and CDR2 FVKESK.

In this sample, this clonotype turned up a few times. This chain connects TRBV25-1 to TRBJ1-6; D may be TRBD1 (5 bases). Germline values: CDR1 MGHDK, CDR2 SYGVNS. This CDR3 comprises 14 residues. Trimming shortened V by 8 bases and J by 6 bases, and 14 bases separated the two germline ends. The CDR3 bases are TGTGCCAGCCGGACACCGGGTCTTAATTCACCCCTCCACTTT. Its translation is CASRTPGLNSPLHF.